Reported below is one T cell receptor beta chain. As yet, its antigen is unknown. Sequencing was performed with immunoSEQ multiplex PCR; in TCRdb, only in-frame clones are kept and a portion is missing. The sample has around 8,500 clones, roughly nine tenths seen once. This specimen comes from a study of STAT3 mutations in large granular lymphocyte leukemia. At the level of the study: Roughly half of the longitudinally sequenced T-LGLL patients carried detectable canonical activating STAT3 mutations. The study's findings and limits: At least one immunodominant TCR beta clonotype appeared in every T-cell large granular lymphocyte leukemia patient. Persisting codominant clonotypes may have hidden a small pathogenic clone.

Unmatched junction bases numbered 3, after V lost 8 bases and J lost 3 bases. The CDR3 covers 13 residues. CDR1 is SNHLY, CDR2 FYNNEI, per germline. This TCR was sampled from an older man with T-cell large granular lymphocyte leukemia. Some clones in this sample may be carry-over from other donors' samples. Sequencing input: peripheral blood mononuclear cells. The gene calls are TRBV2 and TRBJ2-5, with 10 bases aligning to TRBD1. CDR3 loop: CASQGTGEETQYF. The CDR3 coding sequence is TGTGCCAGCCAGGGGACAGGGGAAGAGACCCAGTACTTC.